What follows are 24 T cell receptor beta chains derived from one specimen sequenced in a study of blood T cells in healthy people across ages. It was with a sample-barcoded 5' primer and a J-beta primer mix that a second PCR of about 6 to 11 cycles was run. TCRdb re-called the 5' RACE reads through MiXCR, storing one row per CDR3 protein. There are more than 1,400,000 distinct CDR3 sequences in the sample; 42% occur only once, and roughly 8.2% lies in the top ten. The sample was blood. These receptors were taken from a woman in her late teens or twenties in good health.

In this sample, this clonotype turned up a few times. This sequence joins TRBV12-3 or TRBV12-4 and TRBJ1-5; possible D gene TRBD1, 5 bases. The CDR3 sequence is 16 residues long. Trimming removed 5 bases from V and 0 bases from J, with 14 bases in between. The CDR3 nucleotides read TGTGCCAGCAGTCCGCGTGGGGGGACTAGCAATCAGCCCCAGCATTTT. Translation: CASSPRGGTSNQPQHF.

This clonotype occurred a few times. The CDR3 nucleotides are TGTGCCAGCAGTTTATCCCAGGGTGTCTACAATGAGCAGTTCTTC. It codes for CASSLSQGVYNEQFF. The chain recombines TRBV27 with TRBJ2-1; a weak D match, TRBD1 (5 bases). This CDR3 is 15 amino acids long. V was pared by 0 bases and J by 3 bases, with 9 bases between. Per the germline V gene, CDR1 is MNHEY and CDR2 is SMNVEV (reference sequence).

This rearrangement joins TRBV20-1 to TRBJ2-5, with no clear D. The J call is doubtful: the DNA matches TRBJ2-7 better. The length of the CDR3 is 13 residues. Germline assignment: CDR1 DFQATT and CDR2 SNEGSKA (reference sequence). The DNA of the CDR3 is TGCAGTGCTAGAGGTGATAGGGTCGACGAGCAGTACTTC. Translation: CSARGDRVDEQYF.

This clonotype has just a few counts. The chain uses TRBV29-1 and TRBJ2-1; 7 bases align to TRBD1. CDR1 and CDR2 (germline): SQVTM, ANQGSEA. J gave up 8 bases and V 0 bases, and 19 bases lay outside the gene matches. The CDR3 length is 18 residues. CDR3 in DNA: TGCAGCGTTGAAGATTCCCCCCCTACCCAGGGGGTCGAGGATGAGCAGTTCTTC. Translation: CSVEDSPPTQGVEDEQFF.

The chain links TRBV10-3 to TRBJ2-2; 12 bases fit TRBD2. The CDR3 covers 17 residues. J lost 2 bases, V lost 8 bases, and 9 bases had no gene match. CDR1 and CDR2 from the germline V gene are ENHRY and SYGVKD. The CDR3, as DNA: TGTGCCATCTACGATGGACTAGCGGGACTCAACACCGGGGAGCTGTTTTTT. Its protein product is CAIYDGLAGLNTGELFF.

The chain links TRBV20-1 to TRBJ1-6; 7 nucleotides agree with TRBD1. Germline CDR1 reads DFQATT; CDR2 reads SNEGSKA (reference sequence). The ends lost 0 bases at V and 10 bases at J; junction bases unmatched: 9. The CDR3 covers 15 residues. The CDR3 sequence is CSARDLGTERSPLHF. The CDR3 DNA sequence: TGCAGTGCTAGAGATCTGGGGACAGAAAGATCACCCCTCCACTTT.

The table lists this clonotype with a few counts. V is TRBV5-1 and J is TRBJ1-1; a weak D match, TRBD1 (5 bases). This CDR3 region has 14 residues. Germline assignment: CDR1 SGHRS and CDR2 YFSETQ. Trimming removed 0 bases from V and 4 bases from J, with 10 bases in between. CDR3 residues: CASSLEPGRTEAFF. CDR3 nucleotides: TGCGCCAGCAGCTTGGAACCGGGGCGCACTGAAGCTTTCTTT.

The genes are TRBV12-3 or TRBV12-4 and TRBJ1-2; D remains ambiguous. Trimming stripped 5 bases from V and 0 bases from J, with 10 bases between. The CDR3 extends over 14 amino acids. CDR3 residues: CASSVTETNYGYTF. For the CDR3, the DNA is TGTGCCAGCAGTGTTACAGAGACTAACTATGGCTACACCTTC.

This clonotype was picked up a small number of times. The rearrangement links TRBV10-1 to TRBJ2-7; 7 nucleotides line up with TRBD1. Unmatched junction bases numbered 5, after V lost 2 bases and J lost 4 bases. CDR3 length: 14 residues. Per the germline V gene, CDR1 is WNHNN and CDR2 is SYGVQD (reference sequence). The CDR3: CASSEPGTEYEQYF. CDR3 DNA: TGCGCCAGCAGTGAGCCTGGGACAGAGTACGAGCAGTACTTC.

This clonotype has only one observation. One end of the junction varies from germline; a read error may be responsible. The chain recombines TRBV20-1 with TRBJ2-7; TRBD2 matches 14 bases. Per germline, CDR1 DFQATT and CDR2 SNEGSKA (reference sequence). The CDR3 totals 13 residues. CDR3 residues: CSAMTSGGAEQSF. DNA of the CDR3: TGCAGTGCTATGACTAGCGGGGGGGCCGAGCAGTCCTTC.

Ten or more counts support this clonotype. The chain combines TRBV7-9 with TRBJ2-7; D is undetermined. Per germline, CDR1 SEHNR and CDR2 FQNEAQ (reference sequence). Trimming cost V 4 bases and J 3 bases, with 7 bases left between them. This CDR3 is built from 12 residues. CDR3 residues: CASSSRVYEQYF. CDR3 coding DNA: TGTGCCAGCAGCTCTCGAGTCTACGAGCAGTACTTC.

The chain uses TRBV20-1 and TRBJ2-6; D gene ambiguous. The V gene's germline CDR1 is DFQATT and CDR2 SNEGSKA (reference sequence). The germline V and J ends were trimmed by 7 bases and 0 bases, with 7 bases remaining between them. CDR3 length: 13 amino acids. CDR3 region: CSVESSGANVLTF. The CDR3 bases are TGCAGTGTCGAGAGCTCTGGGGCCAACGTCCTGACTTTC.

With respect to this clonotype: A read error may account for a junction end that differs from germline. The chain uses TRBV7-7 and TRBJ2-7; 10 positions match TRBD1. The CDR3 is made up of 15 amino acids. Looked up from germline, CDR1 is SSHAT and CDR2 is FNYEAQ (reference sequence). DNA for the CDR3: TGTGCTAGCAGCCGATCCCCGGGACAGGGGAACGAGCAGTACTTC. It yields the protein CASSRSPGQGNEQYF. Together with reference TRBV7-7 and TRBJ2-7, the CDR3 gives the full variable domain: GAGVSQSPRYKVTKRGQDVTLRCDPISSHATLYWYQQALGQGPEFLTYFNYEAQPDKSGLPSDRFSAERPEGSISTLTIQRTEQRDSAMYRCASSRSPGQGNEQYFGPGTRLTVT.

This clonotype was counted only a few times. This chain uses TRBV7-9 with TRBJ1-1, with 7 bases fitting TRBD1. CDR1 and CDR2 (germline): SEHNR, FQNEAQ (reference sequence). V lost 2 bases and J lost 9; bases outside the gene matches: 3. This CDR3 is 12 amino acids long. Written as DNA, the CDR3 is TGTGCCAGCAGCTTACTGGGACAGCAAGCTTTCTTT. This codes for CASSLLGQQAFF.

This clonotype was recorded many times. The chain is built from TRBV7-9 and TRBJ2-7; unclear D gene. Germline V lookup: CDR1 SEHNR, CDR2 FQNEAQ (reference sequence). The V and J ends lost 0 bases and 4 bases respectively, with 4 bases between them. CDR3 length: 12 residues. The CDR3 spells CASSLARYEQYF. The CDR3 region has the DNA TGTGCCAGCAGCTTAGCGCGGTACGAGCAGTACTTC. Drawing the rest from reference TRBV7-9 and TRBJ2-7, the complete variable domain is DTGVSQNPRHKITKRGQNVTFRCDPISEHNRLYWYRQTLGQGPEFLTYFQNEAQLEKSRLLSDRFSAERPKGSFSTLEIQRTEQGDSAMYLCASSLARYEQYFGPGTRLTVT.

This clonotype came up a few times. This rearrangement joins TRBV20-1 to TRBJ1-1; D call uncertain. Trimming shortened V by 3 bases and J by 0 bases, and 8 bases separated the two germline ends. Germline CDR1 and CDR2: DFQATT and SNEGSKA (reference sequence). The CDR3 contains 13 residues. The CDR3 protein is CSASKEVNTEAFF. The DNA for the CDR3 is TGCAGTGCTAGTAAGGAGGTGAACACTGAAGCTTTCTTT.

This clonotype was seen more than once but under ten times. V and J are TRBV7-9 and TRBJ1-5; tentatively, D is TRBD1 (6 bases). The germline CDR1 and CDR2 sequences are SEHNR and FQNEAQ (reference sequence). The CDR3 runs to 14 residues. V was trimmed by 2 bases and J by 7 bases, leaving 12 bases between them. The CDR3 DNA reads TGTGCCAGCAGCTTATACAGGGATGGACAGCCCCAGCATTTT. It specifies CASSLYRDGQPQHF.

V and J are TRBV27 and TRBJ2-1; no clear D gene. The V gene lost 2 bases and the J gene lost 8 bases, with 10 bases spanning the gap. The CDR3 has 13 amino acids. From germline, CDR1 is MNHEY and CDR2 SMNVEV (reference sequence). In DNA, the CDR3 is TGTGCCAGCAGTTTAATGGAACTGGATGAGCAGTTCTTC. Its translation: CASSLMELDEQFF.

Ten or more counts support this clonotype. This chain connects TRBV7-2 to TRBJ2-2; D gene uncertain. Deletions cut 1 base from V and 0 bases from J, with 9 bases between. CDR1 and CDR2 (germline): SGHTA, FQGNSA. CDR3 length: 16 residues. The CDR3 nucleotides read TGTGCCAGCAGCTTAGTAGGCAGCCCGAACACCGGGGAGCTGTTTTTT. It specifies CASSLVGSPNTGELFF.

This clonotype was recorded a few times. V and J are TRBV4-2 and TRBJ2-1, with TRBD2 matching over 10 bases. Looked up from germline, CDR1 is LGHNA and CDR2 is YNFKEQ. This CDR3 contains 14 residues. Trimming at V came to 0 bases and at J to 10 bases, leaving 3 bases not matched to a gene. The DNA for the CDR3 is TGTGCCAGCAGCCAAGAAAGCGGGAGGGCCGAGCAGTTCTTC. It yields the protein CASSQESGRAEQFF.

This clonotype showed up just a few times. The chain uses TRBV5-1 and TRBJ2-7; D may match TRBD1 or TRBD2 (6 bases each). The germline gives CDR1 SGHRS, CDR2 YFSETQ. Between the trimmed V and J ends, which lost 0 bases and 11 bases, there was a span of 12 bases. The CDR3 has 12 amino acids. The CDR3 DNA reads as TGCGCCAGCAGCTTGGAGGGGGGCGGAAAGTACTTC. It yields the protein CASSLEGGGKYF.

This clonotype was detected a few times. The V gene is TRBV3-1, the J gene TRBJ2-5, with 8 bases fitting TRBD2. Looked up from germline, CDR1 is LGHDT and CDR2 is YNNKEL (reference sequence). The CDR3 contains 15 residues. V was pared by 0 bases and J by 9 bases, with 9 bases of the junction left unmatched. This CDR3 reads CASSQDATSVPPQYF. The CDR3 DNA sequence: TGTGCCAGCAGCCAAGATGCGACTAGCGTTCCCCCCCAGTACTTC.

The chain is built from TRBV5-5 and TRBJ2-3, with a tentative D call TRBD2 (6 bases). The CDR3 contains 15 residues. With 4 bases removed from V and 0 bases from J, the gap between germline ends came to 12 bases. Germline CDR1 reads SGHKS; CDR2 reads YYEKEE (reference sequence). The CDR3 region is CASSISGTSTDTQYF. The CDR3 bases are TGTGCCAGCAGCATCTCCGGGACTAGCACAGATACGCAGTATTTT.

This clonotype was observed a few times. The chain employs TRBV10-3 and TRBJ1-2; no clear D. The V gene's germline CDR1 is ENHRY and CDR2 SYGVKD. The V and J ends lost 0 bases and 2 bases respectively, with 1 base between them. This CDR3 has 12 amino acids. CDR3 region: CAISESNYGYTF. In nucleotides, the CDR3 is TGTGCCATCAGTGAGTCAAACTATGGCTACACCTTC.